These 4 T cell receptor beta chains originate from one sample sequenced in a study of blood T cell repertoires in COVID-19. The protocol was immunoSEQ multiplex PCR, while the TCRdb copy is restricted to in-frame clones and leaves out a portion. The sample has 300,000 to 400,000 clones, roughly 88% seen once. Sequencing used PBMCs or T cells enriched from blood (not recorded which). Receptors were obtained from a woman aged 25-40 years with acute COVID-19.

The V gene is TRBV7-3, the J gene TRBJ2-3; D not resolved. V lost 1 base and J 6 bases, leaving 5 bases between the germline ends. Germline V CDR1 and CDR2: SGHTA, FQGTGA. The CDR3 spans 12 residues. The CDR3, as DNA: TGTGCCAGCAGCTTAAGCCAGGATACGCAGTATTTT. This sequence encodes CASSLSQDTQYF.

This clone occurred a few times. CDR3 coding DNA: TGTGCCTGGCGCAGGCTCACTGAAGCTTTCTTT. Amino acids: CAWRRLTEAFF. V is TRBV30 and J is TRBJ1-1; no firm D call. The germline CDR1 and CDR2 sequences are GTSNPN and SVGIG (reference sequence). Deletions cut 5 bases from V and 4 bases from J, with 8 bases between. This CDR3 is 11 amino acids long.

This chain's CDR3 is CASSLGRGGADTQYF. The CDR3 region has the DNA TGTGCCAGCAGCTTAGGTAGAGGGGGCGCGGATACGCAGTATTTT. This chain connects TRBV7-6 to TRBJ2-3, with 7 nucleotides matching TRBD1. Germline CDR1 SGHVS, CDR2 FNYEAQ. This CDR3 has 15 residues. The trim removed 1 base at V and 6 bases at J, leaving 7 bases unmatched.

V and J are TRBV18 and TRBJ1-1; D possibly corresponds to TRBD1 (5 bases). CDR3 length: 14 amino acids. V was clipped by 6 bases and J by 4 bases, with 15 bases between them. Germline V gene data show CDR1 as KGHSH and CDR2 as LQKENI. The CDR3 reads CASSSAGLTTEAFF. The CDR3 coding sequence is TGTGCCAGCTCGTCAGCGGGGCTCACCACTGAAGCTTTCTTT.